The 2 T cell receptor beta chains given below trace back to one sample, sequenced in a study of beta chain features in type 1 diabetes. Findings and limits, study-wide: Within each of all four CD4+ subsets, Type 1 diabetes patients had TCRB CDR3s that were moderately but significantly shorter.

Every isolated RNA sample was fully reverse transcribed, so sequencing captured expressed TCRB transcripts. Data came from immunoSEQ multiplex PCR; TCRdb stores just in-frame clones and leaves some out. Counted here are 300,000 to 450,000 clones, roughly 12% occurring once; the ten biggest clones make up 0.008% to 0.011%. These TCRs are of unknown antigen specificity. Sequencing was performed on naive CD4+ T cells from blood. The receptors derive from a woman younger than 35 with type 1 diabetes.

The chain combines TRBV21-1 with TRBJ1-3. TRBV21-1 is a recognized pseudogene. The CDR3 is 16 residues long. The CDR3 nucleotides are TGTGCCAGCAGCAAAGCCGGGTACTCAACTGGAAACACCATATATTTT. It is translated as CASSKAGYSTGNTIYF.

This clone came up a few times. The chain recombines TRBV7-2 with TRBJ2-1; 9 bases match TRBD1. In germline, CDR1 is SGHTA, CDR2 FQGNSA. The CDR3 extends over 15 amino acids. V dropped 5 bases and J dropped 3; count of bases not matched to a gene: 5. The CDR3 nucleotides are TGTGCCAGCAGCCCCCGACAGGGGGGCTACAATGAGCAGTTCTTC. It translates to CASSPRQGGYNEQFF. Using reference TRBV7-2 and TRBJ2-1 for the parts outside the CDR3, the full variable domain is GAGVSQSPSNKVTEKGKDVELRCDPISGHTALYWYRQSLGQGLEFLIYFQGNSAPDKSGLPSDRFSAERTGGSVSTLTIQRTQQEDSAVYLCASSPRQGGYNEQFFGPGTRLTVL.